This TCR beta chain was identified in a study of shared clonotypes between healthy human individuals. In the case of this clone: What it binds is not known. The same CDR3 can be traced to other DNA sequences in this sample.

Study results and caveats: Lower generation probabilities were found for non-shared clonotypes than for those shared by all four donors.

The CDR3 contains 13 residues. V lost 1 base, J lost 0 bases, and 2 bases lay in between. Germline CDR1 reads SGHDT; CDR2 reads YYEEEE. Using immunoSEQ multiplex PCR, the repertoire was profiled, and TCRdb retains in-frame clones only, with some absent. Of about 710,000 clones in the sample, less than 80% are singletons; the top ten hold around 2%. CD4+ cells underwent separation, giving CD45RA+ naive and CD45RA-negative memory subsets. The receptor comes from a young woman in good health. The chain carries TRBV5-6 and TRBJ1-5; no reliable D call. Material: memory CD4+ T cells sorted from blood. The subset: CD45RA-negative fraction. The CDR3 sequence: CASSLRSNQPQHF. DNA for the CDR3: TGTGCCAGCAGCTTGCGTAGCAATCAGCCCCAGCATTTT.